One and the same sample provided the 10 T cell receptor beta chains below, sequenced in a study of Graves' ophthalmopathy and Graves' hyperthyroidism. For repertoire sequencing, the TCR beta CDR3 regions were amplified from RNA transcripts. A first-round RT-PCR used HTBI primers, followed by a second-round multiplex PCR. TCRdb called the multiplex PCR reads again in MiXCR, with one record for every CDR3 protein. Here the sample spans hundreds of thousands of distinct CDR3 sequences, approximately 39% being singletons. The specimen was peripheral blood. The receptors were sampled from an adult man with Graves' ophthalmopathy.

This chain uses TRBV16 with TRBJ1-5, with D unclear. This CDR3 region has 14 residues. CDR1 is KGHSY, CDR2 FQNENV, per germline. V was shortened by 8 bases and J by 5 bases, with 16 bases between the two germline ends. CDR3 nucleotide sequence: TGTGCCAGCGTCCAAACGGGTTTCGATCAGCCCCAGCATTTT. The encoded protein is CASVQTGFDQPQHF.

In its sample, this clonotype was seen a few times. This sequence joins TRBV5-6 and TRBJ1-6, with 8 bases that match TRBD1. V dropped 4 bases and J dropped 11; count of bases not matched to a gene: 8. CDR1 is SGHDT and CDR2 is YYEEEE in the germline V gene. The CDR3 is 14 residues long. The CDR3 DNA sequence: TGTGCCAGCAGCCAGGACAGGGAAAATACACCCCTCCACTTT. Encoded protein: CASSQDRENTPLHF.

About this clonotype: At one boundary the junction diverges from the germline segment, which might be a read error. This rearrangement joins TRBV5-1 to TRBJ1-1; TRBD1 matches at 9 bases. This CDR3 has 13 residues. Germline V gene lookup returns CDR1 SGHRS and CDR2 YFSETQ. The CDR3 here is CARSQGQGGEAFF. The CDR3 DNA is TGCGCCCGCAGCCAGGGACAGGGTGGCGAAGCTTTCTTT.

The V gene is TRBV12-3 or TRBV12-4, the J gene TRBJ2-7; the match to TRBD1 covers 9 bases. The CDR3 runs 16 residues. Unmatched junction bases numbered 13, after V lost 5 bases and J lost 5 bases. CDR3 residues: CASSPTEDRGRHEQYF. The CDR3, as DNA: TGTGCCAGCAGTCCAACCGAGGACAGGGGCAGGCACGAGCAGTACTTC.

The chain combines TRBV6-1 with TRBJ1-1, with no clear D. The CDR3 contains 15 residues. Per the germline V gene, CDR1 is MNHNS and CDR2 is SASEGT. Trimming removed 6 bases at V and 4 bases at J, with 18 bases between. The CDR3 bases are TGTGCCAGCAGCACTGCCCCCGATATCAGCACTGAAGCTTTCTTT. It encodes CASSTAPDISTEAFF.

This clonotype was counted ten times or more. The rearrangement links TRBV2 to TRBJ1-6, with a possible D match to TRBD1 (6 bases). The germline CDR1 and CDR2 sequences are SNHLY and FYNNEI. The V gene lost 7 bases and the J gene lost 6 bases, with 13 bases spanning the gap. The CDR3 spans 14 residues. The CDR3 region has the DNA TGTGCCAGCAAGGGTCAGGGGTCTAATTCACCCCTCCACTTT. The encoded protein is CASKGQGSNSPLHF.

Concerning this clonotype itself: A read error may explain this, as a much larger clone is one base away. V usage is TRBV20-1 and J usage is TRBJ1-5; D is uncertain. The germline V gene encodes CDR1 DFQATT and CDR2 SNEGSKA (reference sequence). There are 13 residues in the CDR3. Here the CDR3 DNA reads TGCACTGCTCAACGTGGGGACAATCAGCCCCAGCATTTT. Translated: CTAQRGDNQPQHF.

At least ten counts were recorded for this clonotype. The chain uses TRBV19 and TRBJ2-5, with unresolved D. V shed 0 bases and J shed 5 bases, with 10 bases lying between them. The germline CDR1 and CDR2 sequences are LNHDA and SQIVND (reference sequence). The CDR3 totals 14 residues. The CDR3 here is CASSIEGLTETQYF. Here the CDR3 DNA reads TGTGCCAGTAGTATAGAGGGCTTAACGGAGACCCAGTACTTC.

This clonotype has only a few counts. Here the CDR3 reads CASSIQSPWSYGYTF. CDR3 in DNA: TGTGCCAGTAGTATACAATCACCATGGAGCTATGGCTACACCTTC. The chain combines TRBV19 with TRBJ1-2; D is unresolved. The CDR3 loop spans 15 amino acids. Trimming took off 2 bases at V and 4 bases at J, with 14 bases between the two ends. From germline, CDR1 is LNHDA and CDR2 SQIVND (reference sequence). Supplemented by reference TRBV19 and TRBJ1-2, the full variable domain reads DGGITQSPKYLFRKEGQNVTLSCEQNLNHDAMYWYRQDPGQGLRLIYYSQIVNDFQKGDIAEGYSVSREKKESFPLTVTSAQKNPTAFYLCASSIQSPWSYGYTFGSGTRLTVV.

The chain combines TRBV20-1 with TRBJ2-7; D is unresolved. V gave up 1 base and J gave up 3 bases, with 10 bases separating them. Germline CDR1 and CDR2: DFQATT and SNEGSKA (reference sequence). The CDR3 runs to 13 residues. In DNA, the CDR3 is TGCAGTGCTAGAGGGATTAGAAGCTACGAGCAGTACTTC. This sequence encodes CSARGIRSYEQYF.